Below are 13 T cell receptor beta chains sequenced from a single sample in a study of cytomegalovirus exposure and HLA in healthy donors. 13 Jbeta primers and 60 Vbeta primers were used for the PCR. Only in-frame clones appear in the TCRdb table, and some are missing; sequencing was by immunoSEQ multiplex PCR. The sample features 130,000 or so clones, with around 2.2% in its top ten. The sequenced sample consisted of PBMCs. Source of these receptors: a woman aged 18-29 years in good health and CMV-seronegative.

J is TRBJ1-1 and V is TRBV6-5, with D unclear. From germline, CDR1 is MNHEY and CDR2 SVGAGI. CDR3 length: 14 residues. V lost 4 bases, J lost 5 bases, and 14 bases lay in between. The CDR3 DNA reads TGTGCCAGCAGTTCCACGGGGTCGGGGACTGAAGCTTTCTTT. It yields the protein CASSSTGSGTEAFF.

For this clone: The junction departs from the called germline gene at one end, perhaps through a read error. V usage is TRBV7-9 and J usage is TRBJ2-7, with 11 bases that match TRBD2. The germline V gene has CDR1 SEHNR and CDR2 FQNEAQ (reference sequence). The CDR3 totals 14 residues. Here the CDR3 DNA reads TGTGCCAGCAGCATAGCGGGAGGGACCTACGAGCAGTACTTC. This encodes CASSIAGGTYEQYF.

The chain couples TRBV6-1 to TRBJ1-1; no clear D. The germline V and J ends were trimmed by 7 bases and 4 bases, with 19 bases remaining between them. CDR3 length: 15 residues. Germline V gene data show CDR1 as MNHNS and CDR2 as SASEGT. This CDR3 reads CASTDRGGRGTEAFF. As DNA, the CDR3 is TGTGCCAGCACGGATCGGGGAGGGAGAGGCACTGAAGCTTTCTTT.

The V gene is TRBV5-5, the J gene TRBJ2-7; 9 bases are shared with TRBD1. Per the germline V gene, CDR1 is SGHKS and CDR2 is YYEKEE (reference sequence). V shed 0 bases, J shed 0 bases, and the junction held 10 bases outside the gene matches. CDR3 length equals 18 residues. This CDR3 is CASSLATLGTGYSYEQYV. The CDR3 bases are TGTGCCAGCAGCTTGGCCACTTTGGGGACAGGGTACTCCTACGAGCAGTACGTC.

The chain has TRBV4-1 and TRBJ2-1, with TRBD2 identical over 8 bases. V gave up 2 bases and J gave up 4 bases; unmatched junction bases: 4. The CDR3 runs to 15 residues. The germline gives CDR1 MGHRA, CDR2 YSYEKL. The CDR3 sequence is CASSQIAGTYNEQFF. The CDR3 DNA sequence: TGCGCCAGCAGCCAAATAGCGGGAACGTACAATGAGCAGTTCTTC.

The J gene is TRBJ1-5, the V gene TRBV19, with unresolved D. Germline CDR1 LNHDA, CDR2 SQIVND (reference sequence). Trimming stripped 6 bases from V and 2 bases from J, with 17 bases between. The CDR3 contains 16 residues. This CDR3 is CASSFYILGGNQPQHF. In DNA form, the CDR3 reads TGTGCCAGTAGCTTCTACATCCTTGGAGGCAATCAGCCCCAGCATTTT.

V usage is TRBV29-1 and J usage is TRBJ1-3; D not certain. Trimming pared 4 bases from V and 0 bases from J, leaving 10 bases between. This CDR3 contains 14 residues. Germline CDR1 SQVTM, CDR2 ANQGSEA. CDR3 in DNA: TGCAGCGTTGTGTTAGGGAGCTCTGGAAACACCATATATTTT. This encodes CSVVLGSSGNTIYF.

The rearrangement uses TRBV11-1 and TRBJ2-7, with 8 bases fitting TRBD1. V lost 1 base and J lost 3; bases outside the gene matches: 5. Germline CDR1 is SGHAT and CDR2 is FQDESV (reference sequence). CDR3 length: 15 residues. The CDR3 nucleotides read TGTGCCAGCAGCTTAGGGGACAGGAGAGACTACGAGCAGTACTTC. It yields the protein CASSLGDRRDYEQYF.

In regard to this clone: Different DNA sequences within this sample yield the same CDR3. The rearrangement uses TRBV7-6 and TRBJ2-1, with 9 bases aligning to TRBD2. CDR1 is SGHVS, CDR2 FNYEAQ, per germline. There are 17 residues in the CDR3. After removal of 1 base from V and 8 bases from J, the junction contained 12 bases not matched to a gene. CDR3 in amino acids: CASSLGPGLAGGYEQFF. CDR3 nucleotide sequence: TGTGCCAGCAGCTTAGGTCCCGGGCTCGCGGGAGGGTATGAGCAGTTCTTC.

The chain uses TRBV12-5 and TRBJ1-1; no firm D call. The CDR3 runs 15 residues. The ends were cut back, 0 bases at V and 0 bases at J, with 8 bases in the middle. Germline loops: CDR1 LGHNT, CDR2 FRNRAP. The CDR3 region is CASGLVPNMNTEAFF. CDR3 DNA: TGTGCTAGTGGTTTGGTACCCAACATGAACACTGAAGCTTTCTTT.

The chain links TRBV5-1 to TRBJ2-5, with D possibly TRBD2 on 5 matching bases. The germline V and J ends were trimmed by 4 bases and 11 bases, with 15 bases remaining between them. This CDR3 has 12 residues. Germline CDR1 and CDR2: SGHRS and YFSETQ. The CDR3 protein is CASSVLNGEQYF. DNA for the CDR3: TGCGCCAGCAGCGTATTGAATGGGGAGCAGTACTTC.

The V gene is TRBV7-7, the J gene TRBJ2-5, with a tentative D call TRBD2 (6 bases). Germline V gene lookup returns CDR1 SSHAT and CDR2 FNYEAQ (reference sequence). Deletions cut 1 base from V and 2 bases from J, with 14 bases between. The CDR3 length is 16 residues. DNA of the CDR3: TGTGCCAGCAGCTTAGGGGTGGGAGGTGGTCAAGAGACCCAGTACTTC. Its protein is CASSLGVGGGQETQYF.

The rearrangement uses TRBV19 and TRBJ1-2; D is possibly TRBD1 (6 bases). CDR1 and CDR2 from the germline V gene are LNHDA and SQIVND (reference sequence). Trimming removed 7 bases at V and 3 bases at J, with 12 bases between. This CDR3 is built from 13 residues. The CDR3 protein is CASKDSAYYGYTF. In nucleotides, the CDR3 is TGTGCCAGTAAGGACAGCGCTTACTATGGCTACACCTTC.